A selection of T cell receptor beta chains follows, all from one sample in a study of molecular identifiers for immune sequencing clone quantification. TCRdb passed the PCR reads through MiXCR, listing each CDR3 protein once. The table shows about 60,000 distinct CDR3 sequences, with around 19% occurring only once. Sequenced: naive CD8+ T cells from blood, with Jurkat cell RNA spiked in. The receptor set was obtained from a human donor in good health. Some libraries in this study had Jurkat cell RNA spiked in. The CDR3 runs from the conserved cysteine through the conserved F or W. D genes are given only for firm matches. Not all rows give a size; the values are once, few, many and, for expanded clones, a class.

abundance	v_gene	j_gene	d_gene	CDR3nt	CDR3aa
few	TRBV10-3	TRBJ2-7	TRBD2	TGTGCCATAGCTAGCGGGAAGTACGAGCAGTACTTC	CAIASGKYEQYF
many	TRBV28	TRBJ1-6	TRBD1	TGTGCCAGCAGTCGCGCCGGGACAGGGGATTCACCCCTCCACTTT	CASSRAGTGDSPLHF
many	TRBV2	TRBJ2-7	NA	TGTGCCAGCAGTGGACCCGGGAGCGGCTACGAGCAGTACTTC	CASSGPGSGYEQYF
many	TRBV24-1	TRBJ2-3	NA	TGTGCCACCAGTGATTTGGAGGGAGCCATCCCGGCTAAGGATACGCAGTATTTT	CATSDLEGAIPAKDTQYF
many	TRBV11-2	TRBJ2-7	NA	TGTGCCAGCAGCTTAGAAGTACACAATGAAGAGCAGTACTTC	CASSLEVHNEEQYF
many	TRBV7-2	TRBJ2-3	NA	TGTGCCAGCAGCTTAGTCACCCCAGATACGCAGTATTTT	CASSLVTPDTQYF
many	TRBV12-5	TRBJ2-7	TRBD2	TGTGCTAGTGGTTTGGTCGCGGGACTAGAGGCCTACGAGCAGTACTTC	CASGLVAGLEAYEQYF
NA	TRBV7-9	TRBJ1-5	NA	TGTGCCAGCAGCCCGGGACGGGGGGAGGGAAGACTAAGCACAGATACGCAGCATTTT	CASSPGRGEGRLSTDTQHF
few	TRBV10-3	TRBJ2-1	NA	TGTGCCATCAGGGTACTGAACAATGAGCAGTTCTTC	CAIRVLNNEQFF
many	TRBV4-1	TRBJ1-2	TRBD1	TGCGCCAGCAGCCAATGGGAAACAGGGGGCTCTGGCTACACCTTC	CASSQWETGGSGYTF
many	TRBV5-5	TRBJ1-1	TRBD1	TGTGCCAGCAGCTTGGGACAGGGAGGCGATACTGAAGCTTTCTTT	CASSLGQGGDTEAFF
many	TRBV27	TRBJ2-7	NA	TGTGCCAGCAGTTCCCTGAGTAACGAGCAGTACTTC	CASSSLSNEQYF
many	TRBV7-9	TRBJ2-3	NA	TGTGCCAGCAGCTTAGCAGTGGATACGCAGTATTTT	CASSLAVDTQYF
many	TRBV7-8	TRBJ2-3	NA	TGTGCCAGCAGCTTACTAGGCGGGTTGGGCACAGATACGCAGTATTTT	CASSLLGGLGTDTQYF
NA	TRBV7-9	TRBJ2-7	NA	TGTGCCAGCAGCTTAGCTCTGGGACTGCCCTACGAGCAGTACTTC	CASSLALGLPYEQYF
NA	TRBV3-1	TRBJ1-1	NA	TGTGCCAGCGGCCAAGATCAGGGTTGGGGCACTGAAGCTTTCTTT	CASGQDQGWGTEAFF
few	TRBV27	TRBJ2-2	NA	TGTGCCAGCAGTCCGGACCTCCTCGTGACAGGAGGTACCGGGGAGCTGTTTTTT	CASSPDLLVTGGTGELFF
NA	TRBV21-1	TRBJ2-1	NA	TGTGCCAGCAGCACAACTAGCACCAATGAGCAGTTCTTC	CASSTTSTNEQFF
many	TRBV5-4	TRBJ2-3	TRBD1	TGTGCCAGCAGCGCCTGGACAGGGGGCCCAGATACGCAGTATTTT	CASSAWTGGPDTQYF
many	TRBV7-9	TRBJ2-3	NA	TGTGCCAGCAGCTTATTTGTGGGACGGACAGATACGCAGTATTTT	CASSLFVGRTDTQYF
many	TRBV30	TRBJ1-1	NA	TGTGCCTGGTCTACGACAGGCACGGAAGCTTTCTTT	CAWSTTGTEAFF
few	TRBV27	TRBJ2-3	TRBD2	TGTGCCAGCAGTTTTGGACTAGCGGGAGTAACGGATACGCAGTATTTT	CASSFGLAGVTDTQYF
NA	TRBV4-1	TRBJ2-1	TRBD2	TGCGCCAGCAGCCAAGAGGCTCTAGCGGCCTGCAATGAGCAGTTCTTC	CASSQEALAACNEQFF
few	TRBV7-9	TRBJ2-7	NA	TGTGCCAGCAGCTTATCTGTCCCGGGACCTTCCTACGAGCAGTACTTC	CASSLSVPGPSYEQYF
many	TRBV9	TRBJ2-4	NA	TGTGCCAGCAGCGTAGGGGTTCGAGTGGGTGCCAAAAACATTCAGTACTTC	CASSVGVRVGAKNIQYF
NA	TRBV19	TRBJ2-1	NA	TGTGCCAGTAGCACCTTCGGGAGTGTCAATGAGCAGTTCTTC	CASSTFGSVNEQFF
many	TRBV27	TRBJ2-7	NA	TGTGCCAGCAGTCAAAAACAGGGCTACGAGCAGTACTTC	CASSQKQGYEQYF
NA	TRBV12-3/TRBV12-4	TRBJ2-2	TRBD1	TGTGCCAGCAGTTTATTGGGACAGGGGAACGGGGAGCTGTTTTTT	CASSLLGQGNGELFF
few	TRBV24-1	TRBJ2-3	NA	TGTGCCACCAGTGCGATTTTCGGAGATACGCAGTATTTT	CATSAIFGDTQYF
many	TRBV27	TRBJ1-5	TRBD1	TGTGCCAGCAGTTCCGATCCGACAGGGTGGGTTCAGCCCCAGCATTTT	CASSSDPTGWVQPQHF
many	TRBV5-6	TRBJ2-1	NA	TGTGCCAGCAGGTTGGAGACGATCCGCTCCTACAATGAGCAGTTCTTC	CASRLETIRSYNEQFF
many	TRBV20-1	TRBJ2-7	TRBD2	TGCAGTGCTAGAGATTTCGGCGGGAGTGGCTACGAGCAGTACTTC	CSARDFGGSGYEQYF
NA	TRBV6-1	TRBJ1-1	NA	TGTGCCAGCAGTGTACCTCAAATGAACACTGAAGCTTTCTTT	CASSVPQMNTEAFF
many	TRBV19	TRBJ2-1	NA	TGTGCCAGTAGTATGTGGGACAATGAGCAGTTCTTC	CASSMWDNEQFF
NA	TRBV19	TRBJ1-5	NA	TGTGCCAGTAGTAACCGGGAACCTTTGGGCAATCAGCCCCAGCATTTT	CASSNREPLGNQPQHF
once	TRBV27	TRBJ2-7	NA	TGTGCCAGCCGGAATGGAGGGGGCCCCCGCGAGCAGTACTTC	CASRNGGGPREQYF
NA	TRBV13	TRBJ2-1	TRBD2	TGTGCCAGCAGCTTAGGCCCCACCGCGGGAGGTGGGGAGCAGTTCTTC	CASSLGPTAGGGEQFF
many	TRBV13	TRBJ1-6	TRBD1	TGTGCCAGCAGCATAAGGACAGGGGCAGATTCACCCCTCCACTTT	CASSIRTGADSPLHF
many	TRBV12-3/TRBV12-4	TRBJ2-4	TRBD2	TGTGCCAGCAGTTTAACGGGGGGTCCCAAAAACATTCAGTACTTC	CASSLTGGPKNIQYF
NA	TRBV12-3/TRBV12-4	TRBJ2-3	NA	TGTGCCAGCAGTTTCTCGGGGGAAGTGACAGATACGCAGTATTTT	CASSFSGEVTDTQYF
many	TRBV3-1	TRBJ1-5	TRBD1	TGTGCCAGCAGCGGTACCGGGACAGGGCTTAATCAGCCCCAGCATTTT	CASSGTGTGLNQPQHF
many	TRBV3-1	TRBJ2-7	NA	TGTGCCAGCAGCCAAGGGGGCACTAGCCTGGGGGGCTACGAGCAGTACTTC	CASSQGGTSLGGYEQYF
NA	TRBV9	TRBJ2-7	TRBD2	TGTGCCAGCAGCGGGGGGGGGGAGTCATACTACGAGCAGTACTTC	CASSGGGESYYEQYF
NA	TRBV12-3/TRBV12-4	TRBJ1-5	NA	TGTGCCAGCCAGAGTGGGAGTCAGCCCCAGCATTTT	CASQSGSQPQHF
many	TRBV7-9	TRBJ2-5	NA	TGTGCCAGCAGTTCTAGCCCGGTCGGTGAGACCCAGTACTTC	CASSSSPVGETQYF
many	TRBV27	TRBJ2-7	TRBD1	TGTGCCAGCATCCCCGGGACAGGGTTTCGCGAGCAGTACTTC	CASIPGTGFREQYF
many	TRBV10-3	TRBJ2-1	TRBD2	TGTGCCATCAGTGAGTCTAGCGGGAGACACAATGAGCAGTTCTTC	CAISESSGRHNEQFF